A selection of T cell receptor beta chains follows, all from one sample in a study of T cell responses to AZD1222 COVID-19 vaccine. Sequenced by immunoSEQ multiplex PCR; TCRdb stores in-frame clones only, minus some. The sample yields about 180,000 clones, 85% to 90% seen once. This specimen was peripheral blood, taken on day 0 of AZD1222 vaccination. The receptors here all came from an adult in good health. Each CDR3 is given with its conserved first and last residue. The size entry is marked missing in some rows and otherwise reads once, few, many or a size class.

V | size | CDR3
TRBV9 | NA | CASSEGTTATSNQPQHF
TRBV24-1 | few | CATSASDRASGYTF
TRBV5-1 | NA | CASSLSENYGYTF
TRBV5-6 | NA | CASSPRGSYGYTF
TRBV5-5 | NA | CASSPLGVGQPQHF
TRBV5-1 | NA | CASSFSGGSNQPQHF
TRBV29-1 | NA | CSVGDTSNQPQHF
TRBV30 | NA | CAWSAWGTGVSGYTF
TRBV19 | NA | CASSTTGMNTEAFF
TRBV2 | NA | CASSTRGSGANVLTF
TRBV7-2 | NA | CASSLGGQAYEQYF
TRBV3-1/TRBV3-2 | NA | CASSQDRVSNSPLHF
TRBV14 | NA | CASSQASKNIQYF
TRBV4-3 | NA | CASSDQLLAGEYTGELFF
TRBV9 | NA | CASSVVGEFTDTQYF
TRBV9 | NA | CASSVGGLSSYEQYF
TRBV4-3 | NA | CASSQEGGNYGYTF
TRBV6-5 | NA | CASSSTTGGENGYTF
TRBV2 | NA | CASTWRLAGGTNEQFF
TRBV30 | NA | CAWSGLYEQYF
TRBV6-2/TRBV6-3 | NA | CASSSHPPGTFNEQYF
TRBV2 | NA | CASTTFAEAFF
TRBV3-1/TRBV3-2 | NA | CASSLAGPRGDEQFF
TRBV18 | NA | CASSPRSGRTSFNSPLHF
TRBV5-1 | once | CASSLSQAGANVLTF
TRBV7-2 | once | CASSVPRGETEAFF
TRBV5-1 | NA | CASSLGGKEQPQHF
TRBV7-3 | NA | CASSFSGGELFF
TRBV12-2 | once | CASRLRIDPQGNQPQHF
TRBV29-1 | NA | CSVGVGRVNTEAFF
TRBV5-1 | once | CASSLGGGRQETQYF
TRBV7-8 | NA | CASSLGTVTTYEQYF
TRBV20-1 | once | CSASVQLTYNEQFF
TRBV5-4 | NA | CASSLQGGYSPLHF
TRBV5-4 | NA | CASSFRGHTGELFF
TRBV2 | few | CASSDFIAGELFF
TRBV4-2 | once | CASSSGFSGLVVETQYF
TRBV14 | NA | CASSQVGTGVNTGELFF
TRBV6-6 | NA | CASSYPQGAFF
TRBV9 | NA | CASSVEASGRSEQYF
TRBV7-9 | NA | CASNQGGREQFF
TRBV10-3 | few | CAIRAGGGGYNEQFF
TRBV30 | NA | CAWRGEGGGNQPQHF
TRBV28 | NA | CASSSLRAGGTEAFF
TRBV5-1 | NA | CASSTGPRETQYF
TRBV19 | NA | CASSIGTSFGETQYF
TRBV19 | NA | CASSIDTGGLQPQHF
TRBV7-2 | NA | CASSLVGGTNTGELFF
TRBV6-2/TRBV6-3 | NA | CASRLGNQPQHF
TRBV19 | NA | CASSPPVRQHGYTF
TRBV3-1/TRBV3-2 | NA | CASSQGLNTEAFF